This T cell receptor beta chain stems from a study of T cell responses to AZD1222 COVID-19 vaccine. TCRdb's table, derived via immunoSEQ multiplex PCR, lists solely in-frame clones and lacks some. This table holds 64,000 or so clones, over 80% found once. Comment on this clone: As yet, its antigen is unknown.

Study outcomes and limitations: When two AZD1222 doses had been given, Spike-specific TCR breadth and depth rose. White British donors predominated, females outnumbered males, and clonal diversity was possibly underestimated.

The CDR3 contains 16 residues. V was trimmed by 3 bases and J by 2 bases, leaving 15 bases between them. CDR1 and CDR2 from the germline V gene are MDHEN and SYDVKM. The clonotype originates from an adult in good health. This chain connects TRBV28 to TRBJ2-3; either TRBD1 or TRBD2 may fit D (5 bases each). The sequenced sample was peripheral blood, obtained on day 0 of AZD1222 vaccination. This CDR3 is CASSFRDGGYTDTQYF. The CDR3 DNA reads as TGTGCCAGCAGTTTCCGGGACGGAGGATACACAGATACGCAGTATTTT.